The 12 T cell receptor beta chains listed next were all sequenced from one sample in a study of CD8+ T cells in alopecia areata. As the sequencing template, cDNA was produced by extracting RNA and reverse transcribing it. Repertoires were generated with immunoSEQ multiplex PCR, while TCRdb's copy carries only in-frame clones and drops some. The sample has 75,000 to 80,000 clones; around 66% are singletons. Treatment meaning: oral pan-JAK inhibitor, 5-10 mg twice daily. The sample in question was CD8+ T cells sorted from blood, obtained at week 24, from a patient treated with tofacitinib. These receptors were collected from a human donor with alopecia areata.

The table lists this clone with a few counts. The gene calls are TRBV14 and TRBJ2-7; D is unclear. This CDR3 has 14 amino acids. CDR1 SGHDN and CDR2 FVKESK come from the germline V gene. The germline V and J ends were trimmed by 0 bases and 1 base, with 7 bases remaining between them. CDR3 sequence: CASSQDPSSYEQYF. CDR3 nucleotide sequence: TGTGCCAGCAGCCAAGATCCCAGTTCCTACGAGCAGTACTTC.

This clone was detected once. The genes are TRBV25-1 and TRBJ2-7, with 7 bases aligning to TRBD2. Germline values: CDR1 MGHDK, CDR2 SYGVNS. The ends lost 10 bases at V and 4 bases at J; junction bases unmatched: 7. The CDR3 runs to 12 residues. The CDR3 DNA reads TGTGCCACCCCGGGACTACGATACGAGCAGTACTTC. It translates to CATPGLRYEQYF.

The rearrangement joins TRBV4-1 to TRBJ1-2, with 11 bases matching TRBD1. The length of the CDR3 is 18 residues. With V trimmed by 3 bases and J by 4 bases, 13 bases remained unmatched. The germline V gene encodes CDR1 MGHRA and CDR2 YSYEKL. The CDR3 region is CASSHLTGTGGRGYGYTF. Written as DNA, the CDR3 is TGCGCCAGCAGCCACTTAACCGGGACAGGGGGTCGAGGCTATGGCTACACCTTC.

The V gene is TRBV5-6, the J gene TRBJ1-2; D uncertain. The V end lost 0 bases, the J end lost 8 bases, and 8 bases lay between the germline ends. Per the germline V gene, CDR1 is SGHDT and CDR2 is YYEEEE. The CDR3 covers 12 residues. CDR3 loop: CASSLVSGGYTF. As DNA, the CDR3 is TGTGCCAGCAGCTTGGTATCGGGGGGCTACACCTTC.

The V call is TRBV29-1, the J call TRBJ2-7; maybe TRBD2 (7 bases). The V end lost 3 bases, the J end lost 3 bases, and 15 bases lay between the germline ends. The CDR3 covers 14 residues. Per the germline V gene, CDR1 is SQVTM and CDR2 is ANQGSEA. The CDR3 protein is CSVEWAGGLYEQYF. The CDR3 region has the DNA TGCAGCGTTGAGTGGGCCGGGGGGCTCTACGAGCAGTACTTC.

Only a few counts were recorded for this clone. The rearrangement uses TRBV29-1 and TRBJ2-5, with 10 bases matching TRBD2. Trimming cost V 6 bases and J 3 bases; bases outside gene matches: 13. The CDR3 has 16 amino acids. The V gene's germline CDR1 is SQVTM and CDR2 ANQGSEA. CDR3 sequence: CSVAGLAVRYEETQYF. Written as DNA, the CDR3 is TGCAGCGTGGCAGGACTAGCGGTCCGATACGAAGAGACCCAGTACTTC.

The chain recombines TRBV10-3 with TRBJ2-5; D is perhaps TRBD1 or TRBD2 (7 bases each). V lost 11 bases to trimming and J lost 8 bases, with 21 bases between them. This CDR3 region has 13 residues. Germline CDR1 is ENHRY and CDR2 is SYGVKD. In DNA form, the CDR3 reads TGTGCCGTCGAAACTGACAGGGAGGGAACCCAGTACTTC. Its translation: CAVETDREGTQYF.

The rearrangement links TRBV7-9 to TRBJ2-5; D not certain. V lost 3 bases and J lost 6, with 5 bases in between. CDR3 length equals 11 residues. Germline CDR1 SEHNR, CDR2 FQNEAQ (reference sequence). This CDR3 is CASSLTKTQYF. The CDR3 coding sequence is TGTGCCAGCAGCTTGACGAAGACCCAGTACTTC.

The chain links TRBV2 to TRBJ2-5; 11 bases agree with TRBD2. Germline CDR1 and CDR2: SNHLY and FYNNEI. CDR3 length equals 17 residues. V lost 5 bases, J lost 3 bases, and 11 bases stayed unmatched. This CDR3 is CASSPSETSGEEETQYF. CDR3 coding DNA: TGTGCCAGCAGTCCCTCGGAGACTAGCGGGGAAGAAGAGACCCAGTACTTC. Full variable domain (outside the CDR3, taken from reference TRBV2 and TRBJ2-5): EPEVTQTPSHQVTQMGQEVILRCVPISNHLYFYWYRQILGQKVEFLVSFYNNEISEKSEIFDDQFSVERPDGSNFTLKIRSTKLEDSAMYFCASSPSETSGEEETQYFGPGTRLLVL.

The chain combines TRBV7-9 with TRBJ1-1; D call uncertain. The CDR3 spans 15 residues. V lost 2 bases, J lost 0 bases, and 10 bases lay in between. Germline assignment: CDR1 SEHNR and CDR2 FQNEAQ (reference sequence). In DNA, the CDR3 is TGTGCCAGCAGCTTAAGTTTGGACCTGAACACTGAAGCTTTCTTT. Protein product: CASSLSLDLNTEAFF.

The genes are TRBV4-1 and TRBJ1-1; the D gene is possibly TRBD1 (5 bases). Germline CDR1 and CDR2: MGHRA and YSYEKL. This CDR3 region has 16 residues. V was pared by 0 bases and J by 0 bases, with 11 bases between. The CDR3 DNA sequence: TGCGCCAGCAGCCAAGATCTGACAGCTTTGAACACTGAAGCTTTCTTT. It codes for CASSQDLTALNTEAFF.

V gene TRBV5-1 combines with J gene TRBJ2-5; TRBD2 aligns across 10 bases. The CDR3 consists of 18 residues. The V gene's germline CDR1 is SGHRS and CDR2 YFSETQ. V lost 1 base to trimming and J lost 1 base; unmatched junction nucleotides: 10. CDR3 amino acids: CASSLSTSGNPFQETQYF. The CDR3 region has the DNA TGCGCCAGCAGCTTGAGTACTAGCGGGAACCCCTTCCAAGAGACCCAGTACTTC.